These T cell receptor beta chains were read from a single sample in a study of T cell repertoires in cytomegalovirus infection. Their antigens are not known. MiXCR was run by TCRdb on the reads, yielding one entry per CDR3 protein. The data contain 55,000 to 85,000 distinct CDR3 sequences, about 20% of them singletons. The sample consisted of CD8+ T cells from cultured PBMCs, taken from culture after CMV antigen stimulation. The source of these receptors is a human donor in good health (CMV status not recorded). Some clones in this sample may be carry-over from other donors' samples. The CDR3 runs from the conserved cysteine through the conserved F or W. Fields, in order: J gene, D gene, clone size, V gene, CDR3 protein, CDR3 DNA. The D gene is left open where the match is weak. Not every row has a clone size; where given, it reads once, few, many or a size class.

j_call: TRBJ1-1
d_call: NA
clone_size: NA
v_call: TRBV7-3
cdr3_aa: CASSFGEAFF
cdr3_nt: TGTGCCAGCAGCTTTGGCGAAGCTTTCTTT

j_call: TRBJ2-5
d_call: TRBD2
clone_size: NA
v_call: TRBV7-8
cdr3_aa: CASLGTSGGAETQYF
cdr3_nt: TGTGCCAGCCTAGGGACTAGCGGGGGGGCGGAGACCCAGTACTTC

j_call: TRBJ2-5
d_call: TRBD2
clone_size: many
v_call: TRBV7-2
cdr3_aa: CASSSQGLAGGNQETQYF
cdr3_nt: TGTGCCAGCAGCTCACAGGGACTAGCGGGGGGTAACCAAGAGACCCAGTACTTC

j_call: TRBJ2-3
d_call: NA
clone_size: few
v_call: TRBV7-2
cdr3_aa: CASSYTGGGSTDTQYF
cdr3_nt: TGTGCCAGCAGCTATACGGGGGGCGGAAGCACAGATACGCAGTATTTT

j_call: TRBJ1-1
d_call: NA
clone_size: few
v_call: TRBV27
cdr3_aa: CASSLFPRDTEAFF
cdr3_nt: TGTGCCAGCAGTTTATTTCCACGGGACACTGAAGCTTTCTTT

j_call: TRBJ2-3
d_call: NA
clone_size: NA
v_call: TRBV4-3
cdr3_aa: CASSQFLGSGDTQYF
cdr3_nt: TGCGCCAGCAGCCAGTTCTTGGGGTCGGGCGATACGCAGTATTTT

j_call: TRBJ1-1
d_call: NA
clone_size: few
v_call: TRBV7-2
cdr3_aa: CASSLVSGGLRNTEAFF
cdr3_nt: TGTGCCAGCAGCTTAGTAAGTGGGGGGCTCAGGAACACTGAAGCTTTCTTT

j_call: TRBJ2-3
d_call: NA
clone_size: many
v_call: TRBV11-2
cdr3_aa: CATLGVEDTQYF
cdr3_nt: TGTGCCACTCTAGGAGTGGAAGATACGCAGTATTTT

j_call: TRBJ2-7
d_call: TRBD1
clone_size: few
v_call: TRBV7-6
cdr3_aa: CASSPGTGILENEQYF
cdr3_nt: TGTGCCAGCAGTCCCGGGACAGGGATCCTGGAAAACGAGCAGTACTTC

j_call: TRBJ2-1
d_call: NA
clone_size: NA
v_call: TRBV7-8
cdr3_aa: CASSLKSNEQFF
cdr3_nt: TGTGCCAGCAGCTTGAAATCCAATGAGCAGTTCTTC

j_call: TRBJ1-4
d_call: NA
clone_size: NA
v_call: TRBV2
cdr3_aa: CASSGVRLFF
cdr3_nt: TGTGCCAGCAGTGGCGTGCGACTGTTTTTT

j_call: TRBJ2-1
d_call: NA
clone_size: few
v_call: TRBV12-3/TRBV12-4
cdr3_aa: CASRSQGSETYNEQFF
cdr3_nt: TGTGCCAGCAGATCTCAGGGGTCAGAAACCTACAATGAGCAGTTCTTC

j_call: TRBJ2-1
d_call: NA
clone_size: many
v_call: TRBV7-8
cdr3_aa: CASSLRAGSYNEQFF
cdr3_nt: TGTGCCAGCAGCTTAAGAGCAGGATCCTACAATGAGCAGTTCTTC

j_call: TRBJ2-7
d_call: NA
clone_size: many
v_call: TRBV27
cdr3_aa: CASSLRFGSYEQYF
cdr3_nt: TGTGCCAGCAGTTTAAGGTTCGGGTCCTACGAGCAGTACTTC

j_call: TRBJ2-1
d_call: NA
clone_size: NA
v_call: TRBV6-2/TRBV6-3
cdr3_aa: CASSYRGVGNEQFF
cdr3_nt: TGTGCCAGCAGTTACCGGGGCGTGGGAAATGAGCAGTTCTTC

j_call: TRBJ2-7
d_call: NA
clone_size: NA
v_call: TRBV5-6
cdr3_aa: CASSLGGTSSYEQYF
cdr3_nt: TGTGCCAGCAGCTTGGGGGGGACTTCTTCCTACGAGCAGTACTTC

j_call: TRBJ2-6
d_call: NA
clone_size: NA
v_call: TRBV29-1
cdr3_aa: CSVAGAGANGLTF
cdr3_nt: TGCAGCGTTGCAGGGGCTGGGGCCAACGGCCTGACTTTC

j_call: TRBJ2-7
d_call: NA
clone_size: NA
v_call: TRBV28
cdr3_aa: CASSPRGASYEQYF
cdr3_nt: TGTGCCAGCAGTCCCAGGGGAGCCTCCTACGAGCAGTACTTC

j_call: TRBJ2-7
d_call: NA
clone_size: NA
v_call: TRBV12-3/TRBV12-4
cdr3_aa: CASSTGSSIEQYF
cdr3_nt: TGTGCCAGCTCGACCGGGTCCTCCATCGAGCAGTACTTC

j_call: TRBJ1-1
d_call: NA
clone_size: NA
v_call: TRBV5-1
cdr3_aa: CASSLRGPRGSEAFF
cdr3_nt: TGCGCCAGCAGCTTGCGGGGGCCCCGGGGGTCTGAAGCTTTCTTT

j_call: TRBJ2-1
d_call: NA
clone_size: NA
v_call: TRBV11-2
cdr3_aa: CASSLETKKSNEQFF
cdr3_nt: TGTGCCAGCAGCTTAGAGACGAAGAAAAGCAATGAGCAGTTCTTC

j_call: TRBJ1-6
d_call: NA
clone_size: NA
v_call: TRBV6-8
cdr3_aa: CASSYSQGASSPLHF
cdr3_nt: TGTGCCAGCAGTTACTCGCAGGGCGCAAGTTCACCCCTCCACTTT

j_call: TRBJ2-2
d_call: NA
clone_size: NA
v_call: TRBV6-2/TRBV6-3
cdr3_aa: CASSLLRRGHRNTGELFF
cdr3_nt: TGTGCCAGCAGCCTCTTAAGGCGGGGCCACAGGAACACCGGGGAGCTGTTTTTT

j_call: TRBJ2-1
d_call: NA
clone_size: few
v_call: TRBV5-4
cdr3_aa: CASSQRTVSYNEQFF
cdr3_nt: TGTGCCAGCAGCCAACGGACAGTTTCATACAATGAGCAGTTCTTC

j_call: TRBJ2-3
d_call: NA
clone_size: few
v_call: TRBV7-8
cdr3_aa: CASSDSPGSSRDTQYF
cdr3_nt: TGTGCCAGCAGCGACTCCCCCGGGTCCAGTAGAGATACGCAGTATTTT

j_call: TRBJ1-1
d_call: TRBD1
clone_size: few
v_call: TRBV28
cdr3_aa: CASSRQGDHTEAFF
cdr3_nt: TGTGCCAGCAGTCGACAGGGGGACCACACTGAAGCTTTCTTT

j_call: TRBJ2-3
d_call: NA
clone_size: NA
v_call: TRBV7-8
cdr3_aa: CASSLAAGADTQYF
cdr3_nt: TGTGCCAGCAGCTTAGCGGCCGGGGCGGATACGCAGTATTTT

j_call: TRBJ2-7
d_call: NA
clone_size: NA
v_call: TRBV12-5
cdr3_aa: CASGLGHFPYEQYF
cdr3_nt: TGTGCTAGTGGTTTGGGCCATTTTCCCTACGAGCAGTACTTC

j_call: TRBJ1-2
d_call: TRBD1
clone_size: NA
v_call: TRBV19
cdr3_aa: CASSIPGQGYGYTF
cdr3_nt: TGTGCCAGTAGCATACCCGGACAGGGCTATGGCTACACCTTC

j_call: TRBJ2-7
d_call: NA
clone_size: NA
v_call: TRBV15
cdr3_aa: CATSLGGLLGEQYF
cdr3_nt: TGTGCCACCAGTCTTGGAGGGCTTTTGGGCGAGCAGTACTTC

j_call: TRBJ1-4
d_call: NA
clone_size: few
v_call: TRBV7-2
cdr3_aa: CASSLDRRNEKLFF
cdr3_nt: TGTGCCAGCAGCTTAGACCGGCGTAATGAAAAACTGTTTTTT

j_call: TRBJ2-1
d_call: NA
clone_size: few
v_call: TRBV7-8
cdr3_aa: CASSLGSGANEQFF
cdr3_nt: TGTGCCAGCAGCTTAGGCAGCGGAGCGAATGAGCAGTTCTTC

j_call: TRBJ2-5
d_call: NA
clone_size: NA
v_call: TRBV7-2
cdr3_aa: CASSLEGGGQETQYF
cdr3_nt: TGTGCCAGCAGCTTAGAGGGAGGGGGTCAAGAGACCCAGTACTTC

j_call: TRBJ2-5
d_call: NA
clone_size: NA
v_call: TRBV15
cdr3_aa: CATSRVAEETQYF
cdr3_nt: TGTGCCACCAGCAGAGTAGCTGAGGAGACCCAGTACTTC

j_call: TRBJ1-1
d_call: TRBD1
clone_size: NA
v_call: TRBV7-2
cdr3_aa: CASSLRQGYGSDTEAFF
cdr3_nt: TGTGCCAGCAGCCTACGACAGGGTTACGGTTCGGACACTGAAGCTTTCTTT

j_call: TRBJ1-4
d_call: TRBD1
clone_size: NA
v_call: TRBV7-2
cdr3_aa: CASSSTGIATNEKLFF
cdr3_nt: TGTGCCAGCAGCTCGACAGGGATTGCAACTAATGAAAAACTGTTTTTT

j_call: TRBJ2-1
d_call: NA
clone_size: few
v_call: TRBV29-1
cdr3_aa: CSVEDLSRFSYNEQFF
cdr3_nt: TGCAGCGTTGAAGATCTTTCCAGATTCTCCTACAATGAGCAGTTCTTC

j_call: TRBJ1-1
d_call: NA
clone_size: NA
v_call: TRBV6-2/TRBV6-3
cdr3_aa: CASRPVVPLNTEAFF
cdr3_nt: TGTGCCAGCAGACCTGTTGTCCCCTTGAACACTGAAGCTTTCTTT

j_call: TRBJ2-7
d_call: NA
clone_size: NA
v_call: TRBV9
cdr3_aa: CTSSVAPGLYEQYF
cdr3_nt: TGTACCAGCAGCGTTGCTCCAGGGCTTTACGAGCAGTACTTC

j_call: TRBJ2-1
d_call: TRBD2
clone_size: few
v_call: TRBV10-3
cdr3_aa: CAISEFRGERNEQFF
cdr3_nt: TGTGCCATCAGTGAGTTCCGGGGGGAGCGGAATGAGCAGTTCTTC

j_call: TRBJ2-5
d_call: NA
clone_size: NA
v_call: TRBV27
cdr3_aa: CASSWVQGSQETQYF
cdr3_nt: TGTGCCAGCAGTTGGGTACAGGGCTCCCAAGAGACCCAGTACTTC

j_call: TRBJ2-2
d_call: NA
clone_size: NA
v_call: TRBV27
cdr3_aa: CASLFIATGELFF
cdr3_nt: TGTGCCAGTCTTTTTATTGCTACCGGGGAGCTGTTTTTT

j_call: TRBJ2-7
d_call: NA
clone_size: NA
v_call: TRBV4-3
cdr3_aa: CASSQVRSSEQYF
cdr3_nt: TGCGCCAGCAGCCAAGTCCGGTCCTCCGAGCAGTACTTC

j_call: TRBJ1-3
d_call: NA
clone_size: NA
v_call: TRBV7-8
cdr3_aa: CASSSLQVAGNTIYF
cdr3_nt: TGTGCCAGCAGCTCCTTACAGGTGGCTGGAAACACCATATATTTT

j_call: TRBJ1-1
d_call: NA
clone_size: NA
v_call: TRBV12-3/TRBV12-4
cdr3_aa: CASSLGGGGTEAFF
cdr3_nt: TGTGCCAGCAGTTTAGGGGGAGGGGGCACTGAAGCTTTCTTT

j_call: TRBJ2-1
d_call: TRBD2
clone_size: NA
v_call: TRBV6-2/TRBV6-3
cdr3_aa: CASSYHIAGKHNEQFF
cdr3_nt: TGTGCCAGCAGTTACCACATAGCGGGGAAACACAATGAGCAGTTCTTC

j_call: TRBJ2-5
d_call: TRBD2
clone_size: NA
v_call: TRBV7-8
cdr3_aa: CASSDRRGGYF
cdr3_nt: TGTGCCAGCAGCGACCGCCGGGGGGGGTACTTC

j_call: TRBJ1-1
d_call: NA
clone_size: few
v_call: TRBV7-2
cdr3_aa: CASSSGEGTEAFF
cdr3_nt: TGTGCCAGCAGCTCTGGGGAGGGGACTGAAGCTTTCTTT

j_call: TRBJ1-4
d_call: TRBD1
clone_size: few
v_call: TRBV6-6
cdr3_aa: CASSYPGQGYDEKLFF
cdr3_nt: TGTGCCAGCAGTTACCCCGGACAGGGGTACGATGAAAAACTGTTTTTT

j_call: TRBJ1-1
d_call: NA
clone_size: NA
v_call: TRBV12-5
cdr3_aa: CASGTPPEEAFF
cdr3_nt: TGTGCTAGTGGAACGCCCCCAGAAGAAGCTTTCTTT

j_call: TRBJ1-5
d_call: NA
clone_size: NA
v_call: TRBV27
cdr3_aa: CASSLGPKYQPQHF
cdr3_nt: TGTGCCAGCAGTTTAGGACCGAAATATCAGCCCCAGCATTTT